Listed below are T cell receptor beta chains from one sample, sequenced in a study of cytomegalovirus exposure and HLA in healthy donors. Clones were read by immunoSEQ multiplex PCR, and TCRdb kept only the in-frame ones, dropping some. This sample has about 240,000 clones, with approximately 84% found just once. Sequenced material: PBMCs. These receptor sequences come from a woman aged 25 to 39 in good health and CMV-seropositive. Both conserved end residues are part of each CDR3. The D gene is left open where the match is weak. Some rows mark clone size as missing; the rest say once, few, many or name a class of expanded clone.

D gene | clone size | J gene | V gene | CDR3 DNA | CDR3 protein
TRBD1 | - | TRBJ1-5 | TRBV6-5 | TGTGCCAGCAGAGACAGGGGAGGGAATCAGCCCCAGCATTTT | CASRDRGGNQPQHF
- | - | TRBJ2-2 | TRBV7-6 | TGTGCCAGCAGCCCCGTCCTAGCGCACACCGGGGAGCTGTTTTTT | CASSPVLAHTGELFF
- | many | TRBJ1-5 | TRBV15 | TGTGCCACCAGCAAAGGGGTAGGCCAGCCCCAGCATTTT | CATSKGVGQPQHF
- | few | TRBJ1-1 | TRBV28 | TGTGCCATCTACGGCCCCAGAGGCACTGAAGCTTTCTTT | CAIYGPRGTEAFF
- | - | TRBJ2-5 | TRBV2 | TGTGCCAGCAGTGAAGCGAGGGAGACCCAGTACTTC | CASSEARETQYF
TRBD2 | - | TRBJ2-3 | TRBV30 | TGTGCCTGGGCGGCCGGGGGGGACACAGATACGCAGTATTTT | CAWAAGGDTDTQYF
TRBD2 | - | TRBJ2-1 | TRBV19 | TGTGCCAGTAGTATCCAACTAGCGGGAAGCAATGAGCAGTTCTTC | CASSIQLAGSNEQFF
TRBD1 | - | TRBJ1-4 | TRBV6-1 | TGTGCCAGCAGTGACAACAGGGGGACTAATGAAAAACTGTTTTTT | CASSDNRGTNEKLFF
TRBD1 | - | TRBJ1-4 | TRBV28 | TGTGCCAGCAGTTTTTCCGGGACAGAGATTGTGTTTTTT | CASSFSGTEIVFF
- | - | TRBJ2-7 | TRBV9 | TGTGCCAGCAGCGGAGACCTACGAGGGAAGTACTTC | CASSGDLRGKYF
TRBD2 | - | TRBJ2-2 | TRBV7-3 | TGTGCCAGCAGCCCCCGACTAGCGGGAGGAGTCGGGGAGCTGTTTTTT | CASSPRLAGGVGELFF
TRBD2 | few | TRBJ2-5 | TRBV18 | TGTGCCAGCTCACCGGGACTAGCGGGAGAAGAGACCCAGTACTTC | CASSPGLAGEETQYF
- | - | TRBJ2-2 | TRBV11-3 | TGTGCCAGCAGCTTATTCCGGGAGTCCACCGGGGAGCTGTTTTTT | CASSLFRESTGELFF
- | - | TRBJ1-2 | TRBV28 | TGTGCCAGCAGTCCCTCGGGACTGGACAACTATGGCTACACCTTC | CASSPSGLDNYGYTF
TRBD2 | once | TRBJ2-2 | TRBV30 | TGTGCCTGGAGCGCGGGACTAGCGGGAACCACCGGGGAGCTGTTTTTT | CAWSAGLAGTTGELFF
TRBD1 | - | TRBJ2-1 | TRBV2 | TGTGCCAGCAGTGAAAGGACAGGGTTCTACAATGAGCAGTTCTTC | CASSERTGFYNEQFF
TRBD2 | - | TRBJ2-3 | TRBV5-1 | TGCGCCAGCAGCTTGGTGGTAGCGGGAGGGAGGACAGATACGCAGTATTTT | CASSLVVAGGRTDTQYF
TRBD1 | - | TRBJ1-5 | TRBV5-8 | TGTGCCAGCAGCTCGAGGGGACAGGGCGCGCAGCCCCAGCATTTT | CASSSRGQGAQPQHF
TRBD2 | once | TRBJ2-3 | TRBV19 | TGTGCCAGTAGTATAGGGTTAGCGGGACGCACAGATACGCAGTATTTT | CASSIGLAGRTDTQYF
TRBD1 | - | TRBJ1-5 | TRBV19 | TGTGCCAGTAAATCGGACAGGGCGAGCCAGCCCCAGCATTTT | CASKSDRASQPQHF
TRBD1 | few | TRBJ1-1 | TRBV11-3 | TGTGCCAGCAGCCAGGGGACAGGGCGAAACACTGAAGCTTTCTTT | CASSQGTGRNTEAFF
- | - | TRBJ2-3 | TRBV27 | TGTGCCAGCAGTTTAGTAAGCACAGATACGCAGTATTTT | CASSLVSTDTQYF
- | - | TRBJ2-5 | TRBV18 | TGTGCCAGCTCCCATCCAGAGACCCAGTACTTC | CASSHPETQYF
TRBD2 | once | TRBJ2-1 | TRBV5-1 | TGCGCCAGCAGCTTAGGGACTAGCGGGAGGGGCGAGCAGTTCTTC | CASSLGTSGRGEQFF
- | - | TRBJ2-2 | TRBV2 | TGTGCCAGCAGAGGTAGCGGAAACACCGGGGAGCTGTTTTTT | CASRGSGNTGELFF
- | - | TRBJ1-2 | TRBV11-3 | TGTGCCAGCAGCCACGGGTCCTATGGCTACACCTTC | CASSHGSYGYTF
- | - | TRBJ2-3 | TRBV5-1 | TGCGCCAGCAGGCAAGGGAGTGTCACAGATACGCAGTATTTT | CASRQGSVTDTQYF
- | once | TRBJ2-1 | TRBV5-1 | TGCGCCAGCAGCTTGTCATTACCCCCCGGTGAGCAGTTCTTC | CASSLSLPPGEQFF
TRBD2 | - | TRBJ2-7 | TRBV6-1 | TGTGCCAGCAGTGGATCGGGACTAGCTTACGAGCAGTACTTC | CASSGSGLAYEQYF
- | - | TRBJ1-5 | TRBV5-1 | TGCGCCAGCAGCGAGGGAAGCAATCAGCCCCAGCATTTT | CASSEGSNQPQHF
- | - | TRBJ1-2 | TRBV4-2 | TGTGCCAGCAGCCAACATCCTCCCGCCTCCGAGGCTAACTATGGCTACACCTTC | CASSQHPPASEANYGYTF
- | - | TRBJ1-3 | TRBV18 | TGTGCCAGCTCACGCCGGGGTCAGGCGAATCCGAGCTCTGGAAACACCATATATTTT | CASSRRGQANPSSGNTIYF
TRBD2 | - | TRBJ2-2 | TRBV6-5 | TGTGCCAGCAGTTACTCATGGCGGGAGGGTGGGGAGCTGTTTTTT | CASSYSWREGGELFF
TRBD2 | - | TRBJ2-5 | TRBV11-2 | TGTGCCAGCAGCTTAGACAATCGGGAGGGAGTGGAGACCCAGTACTTC | CASSLDNREGVETQYF
TRBD1 | - | TRBJ1-1 | TRBV7-9 | TGTGCCAGCAACTATGACAGGGGTTTGTCTGAAGCTTTCTTT | CASNYDRGLSEAFF
- | - | TRBJ1-2 | TRBV2 | TGTGCCAGCAGGACGCGGACAGATAACTATGGCTACACCTTC | CASRTRTDNYGYTF
TRBD1 | - | TRBJ2-3 | TRBV29-1 | TGCAGCGTTCTGGGGACAGGGTGGGGCCCAGATACGCAGTATTTT | CSVLGTGWGPDTQYF
- | - | TRBJ2-1 | TRBV10-3 | TGTGCCATCAGTGAAGGTTTATATTGGGACAATTACAATGAGCAGTTCTTC | CAISEGLYWDNYNEQFF
- | - | TRBJ1-2 | TRBV6-1 | TGTGCCAGCAGTGAGACAGGCTCCTATGGCTACACCTTC | CASSETGSYGYTF
- | - | TRBJ2-3 | TRBV7-6 | TGTGCCAGCAGCTCAGATTGGACTAGCACAGATACGCAGTATTTT | CASSSDWTSTDTQYF
TRBD1 | - | TRBJ1-2 | TRBV10-3 | TGTGCCATCAGTGTGGGACAGGGAGCTAACTATGGCTACACCTTC | CAISVGQGANYGYTF
TRBD2 | once | TRBJ2-1 | TRBV6-1 | TGTGCCAGCAGGCAACGGACTAGCGGATACAATGAGCAGTTCTTC | CASRQRTSGYNEQFF
- | - | TRBJ2-5 | TRBV6-6 | TGTGCCAGCAGTTACGTTACTGAGACCCAGTACTTC | CASSYVTETQYF
- | - | TRBJ2-3 | TRBV28 | TGTGCCAGCAGTTTATGGGTTCCGGGTACGGATACGCAGTATTTT | CASSLWVPGTDTQYF
TRBD1 | - | TRBJ2-2 | TRBV5-1 | TGCGCCAGCAGCTTTTATCCGGGACAGGGTCTGGCCGAGAACACCGGGGAGCTGTTTTTT | CASSFYPGQGLAENTGELFF
TRBD2 | few | TRBJ2-1 | TRBV5-4 | TGTGCCAGCAGCTTTGTAGCGGGAGTTGGCAATGAGCAGTTCTTC | CASSFVAGVGNEQFF
- | - | TRBJ2-3 | TRBV9 | TGTGCCAGCCCGCCAAGGTGGCGGACTGCGCAGTATTTT | CASPPRWRTAQYF
TRBD2 | - | TRBJ2-7 | TRBV5-5 | TGTGCCAGCAGCCCGGGGGGGGACCCGAGAGTCTACGAGCAGTACTTC | CASSPGGDPRVYEQYF